The entry that follows covers one T cell receptor (beta chain) sequence. This specimen belongs to a study of blood T cells in healthy people across ages. Alongside a J-beta primer mix, a sample-barcoded 5' primer served in a second PCR lasting about 7 to 11 cycles. TCRdb re-analysed the 5' RACE reads in MiXCR, keeping a single row per CDR3 protein. The sample shows about 720,000 distinct CDR3 sequences, 22% of them seen only once. CDR3 length equals 18 residues. The J segment lost 2 bases and the V segment lost 2 bases, leaving 8 bases of the junction unmatched. The sequence was collected from an older man in good health. This rearrangement joins TRBV12-3 or TRBV12-4 to TRBJ2-2, with 10 bases fitting TRBD2. The sequenced sample was blood. DNA for the CDR3: TGTGCCAGCAGTTTATATGTCGGGACTAGCGCAAACACCGGGGAGCTGTTTTTT. Its protein is CASSLYVGTSANTGELFF.